Below, 29 T cell receptor beta chains from the same sample are listed, as sequenced in a study of cytomegalovirus exposure and HLA in healthy donors. Amplification used 60 Vbeta primers and 13 Jbeta primers. Here immunoSEQ multiplex PCR was the method, and the copy in TCRdb shows in-frame clones only, minus some. The table shows approximately 110,000 clones, with roughly 80% occurring only once. Sequenced material: PBMCs. All receptors derive from a man aged 25-45 years in good health and CMV-seropositive.

This chain connects TRBV5-1 to TRBJ2-1; the D is unclear. The length of the CDR3 is 16 residues. Germline CDR1 reads SGHRS; CDR2 reads YFSETQ. The V end lost 1 base, the J end lost 0 bases, and 11 bases lay between the germline ends. The CDR3 DNA follows: TGCGCCAGCAGCTTGACGCGGCCGAGCTCCTACAATGAGCAGTTCTTC. This encodes CASSLTRPSSYNEQFF. The complete variable domain, with remaining parts taken from reference TRBV5-1 and TRBJ2-1, reads KAGVTQTPRYLIKTRGQQVTLSCSPISGHRSVSWYQQTPGQGLQFLFEYFSETQRNKGNFPGRFSGRQFSNSRSEMNVSTLELGDSALYLCASSLTRPSSYNEQFFGPGTRLTVL.

This chain links TRBV29-1 with TRBJ2-7; the match to TRBD1 covers 9 bases. J was trimmed by 4 bases and V by 7 bases; bases with no gene match: 5. The germline V gene encodes CDR1 SQVTM and CDR2 ANQGSEA. The CDR3 totals 12 residues. CDR3 residues: CSAVDRGYEQYF. The CDR3 DNA reads TGCAGCGCTGTGGACAGGGGATACGAGCAGTACTTC.

J is TRBJ2-7 and V is TRBV10-3; 11 bases fit TRBD2. V shed 0 bases, J shed 4 bases, and the junction held 5 bases outside the gene matches. Germline V gives CDR1 ENHRY, CDR2 SYGVKD. This CDR3 has 16 amino acids. Here the CDR3 reads CAISESPLAGVYEQYF. CDR3 DNA: TGTGCCATCAGTGAGTCACCACTAGCGGGGGTATACGAGCAGTACTTC.

This clone was observed a handful of times. The chain is built from TRBV30 and TRBJ1-6; TRBD1 aligns across 8 bases. The CDR3 contains 15 residues. Per the germline V gene, CDR1 is GTSNPN and CDR2 is SVGIG (reference sequence). V lost 2 bases, J lost 4 bases, and 4 bases stayed unmatched. DNA of the CDR3: TGTGCCTGGAGTTTCCGGACAGGGTATAATTCACCCCTCCACTTT. As protein: CAWSFRTGYNSPLHF.

A single count supports this clone. J is TRBJ2-1 and V is TRBV10-2; 11 bases are a match to TRBD2. Germline assignment: CDR1 WSHSY and CDR2 SAAADI. The CDR3 loop spans 15 amino acids. The V segment lost 6 bases and the J segment 6 bases; nucleotides outside the gene matches: 7. The DNA for the CDR3 is TGCGCCAGCAGCTTTCTAGCGGGGGGCCGCAATGAGCAGTTCTTC. Amino acids: CASSFLAGGRNEQFF.

The V call is TRBV6-1, the J call TRBJ2-3; 10 nucleotides agree with TRBD1. The V gene end was trimmed by 1 base and the J gene end by 3 bases; junction bases not matched to a gene: 1. This CDR3 has 15 residues. Germline values: CDR1 MNHNS, CDR2 SASEGT. In nucleotides, the CDR3 is TGTGCCAGCAGTGAAGGGGACAGGGGAACAGATACGCAGTATTTT. This codes for CASSEGDRGTDTQYF.

The rearrangement joins TRBV4-3 to TRBJ2-5; D possibly corresponds to TRBD2 (6 bases). CDR1 LGHNA and CDR2 YSLEER come from the germline V gene. This CDR3 comprises 16 residues. V dropped 0 bases and J dropped 7 bases, with 18 bases sitting between them. For the CDR3, the DNA is TGCGCCAGCAGCCAAGATATGAAGCGGGCCGCGTGGACCCAGTACTTC. Encoded protein: CASSQDMKRAAWTQYF.

The chain couples TRBV25-1 to TRBJ2-2; maybe TRBD2 (6 bases). Per germline, CDR1 MGHDK and CDR2 SYGVNS. CDR3 length: 15 amino acids. The V gene lost 4 bases and the J gene lost 5 bases, with 14 bases spanning the gap. Written as DNA, the CDR3 is TGTGCCAGCAGTGTCCTGGAGGGCTTTACCGGGGAGCTGTTTTTT. It yields the protein CASSVLEGFTGELFF.

The gene calls are TRBV12-5 and TRBJ1-4, with D possibly TRBD1 on 5 matching bases. Deletions cut 0 bases from V and 8 bases from J, with 16 bases between. This CDR3 has 16 amino acids. Germline loops: CDR1 LGHNT, CDR2 FRNRAP. CDR3 nucleotides: TGTGCTAGTGGTTTGGTACAAGGGGCAGTTTCGGAAAAACTGTTTTTT. It translates to CASGLVQGAVSEKLFF.

The chain joins TRBV5-1 to TRBJ2-2, with TRBD2 identical over 10 bases. The CDR3 contains 16 residues. V was clipped by 1 base and J by 6 bases; unmatched bases: 6. CDR1 and CDR2 from the germline V gene are SGHRS and YFSETQ. CDR3 region: CASSLRTSGDSGELFF. The CDR3 nucleotides are TGCGCCAGCAGCTTGAGAACTAGCGGGGATTCCGGGGAGCTGTTTTTT.

V usage is TRBV6-5 and J usage is TRBJ2-5; D is perhaps TRBD2 (6 bases). Deletions cut 6 bases from V and 4 bases from J, with 18 bases between. CDR1 MNHEY and CDR2 SVGAGI come from the germline V gene. The CDR3 runs 15 residues. The CDR3 DNA follows: TGTGCCAGCAGGATTCATCAGGGACTGGGAGAGACCCAGTACTTC. Its protein product is CASRIHQGLGETQYF.

This clone has more than one count but fewer than ten. DNA of the CDR3: TGTGCCAGCAGCCAAGAGGGGACTTTTGGCGGTAACTACGAGCAGTACTTC. Its translation: CASSQEGTFGGNYEQYF. The chain recombines TRBV4-2 with TRBJ2-7, with D perhaps matching TRBD2 (6 bases). This CDR3 is 17 amino acids long. Germline V gene sequence: CDR1 LGHNA, CDR2 YNFKEQ. V dropped 0 bases and J dropped 3 bases, with 18 bases sitting between them.

The chain joins TRBV19 to TRBJ1-5; TRBD1 might be the D (5 bases). The CDR3 has 12 amino acids. CDR1 is LNHDA and CDR2 is SQIVND in the germline V gene (reference sequence). V was trimmed by 5 bases and J by 15 bases, leaving 17 bases between them. CDR3 loop: CASSDPGLLPHF. CDR3 nucleotides: TGTGCCAGTAGTGACCCGGGACTTCTTCCGCATTTT.

The chain combines TRBV2 with TRBJ1-6; D is possibly TRBD1 (6 bases). The CDR3 consists of 13 residues. Germline lookup yields CDR1 SNHLY and CDR2 FYNNEI. V shed 7 bases and J shed 7 bases, with 11 bases lying between them. In nucleotides, the CDR3 is TGTGCCAGCACCGTAGGACAGAATTCACCCCTCCACTTT. It yields the protein CASTVGQNSPLHF.

This clone was recorded a few times. This chain joins TRBV19 and TRBJ1-2; TRBD1 matches 8 bases. V gave up 6 bases and J gave up 4 bases; unmatched junction bases: 7. Germline V gene sequence: CDR1 LNHDA, CDR2 SQIVND (reference sequence). The CDR3 consists of 14 residues. The CDR3 DNA is TGTGCCAGTAGACCACAGGGGGTAGGCTATGGCTACACCTTC. Protein sequence: CASRPQGVGYGYTF.

J is TRBJ1-3 and V is TRBV30, with 10 nucleotides matching TRBD1. V shed 5 bases and J 3 bases; nucleotides not matched to a gene: 1. Germline V gene sequence: CDR1 GTSNPN, CDR2 SVGIG (reference sequence). This CDR3 spans 13 amino acids. DNA for the CDR3: TGTGCCTGGGGACAGGGGGGTGGAAACACCATATATTTT. The encoded protein is CAWGQGGGNTIYF. The complete variable domain, with remaining parts taken from reference TRBV30 and TRBJ1-3, reads SQTIHQWPATLVQPVGSPLSLECTVEGTSNPNLYWYRQAAGRGLQLLFYSVGIGQISSEVPQNLSASRPQDRQFILSSKKLLLSDSGFYLCAWGQGGGNTIYFGEGSWLTVV.

This clone is a singleton in its sample. The V and J genes are TRBV9 and TRBJ1-4; tentatively, D is TRBD1 (5 bases). CDR3 size: 15 residues. The germline gives CDR1 SGDLS, CDR2 YYNGEE. Trimming pared 4 bases from V and 0 bases from J, leaving 10 bases between. In nucleotides, the CDR3 is TGTGCCAGCAGCCTGGGACTTACAACTAATGAAAAACTGTTTTTT. This encodes CASSLGLTTNEKLFF. Full variable domain (remainder filled in from reference TRBV9 and TRBJ1-4): DSGVTQTPKHLITATGQRVTLRCSPRSGDLSVYWYQQSLDQGLQFLIQYYNGEERAKGNILERFSAQQFPDLHSELNLSSLELGDSALYFCASSLGLTTNEKLFFGSGTQLSVL.

The V gene is TRBV7-3, the J gene TRBJ1-5; D remains unclear. The germline V and J ends were trimmed by 1 base and 3 bases, with 4 bases remaining between them. Germline CDR1 SGHTA, CDR2 FQGTGA. The CDR3 runs to 13 residues. CDR3 DNA: TGTGCCAGCAGCTTAATGGCCAATCAGCCCCAGCATTTT. Amino acid sequence: CASSLMANQPQHF. Together with reference TRBV7-3 and TRBJ1-5, the CDR3 gives the full variable domain: GAGVSQTPSNKVTEKGKYVELRCDPISGHTALYWYRQSLGQGPEFLIYFQGTGAADDSGLPNDRFFAVRPEGSVSTLKIQRTERGDSAVYLCASSLMANQPQHFGDGTRLSIL.

In nucleotides, the CDR3 is TGCGCCAGCAGCCAGGGGACAGGGGTCGACTACACCTTC. Translated: CASSQGTGVDYTF. J is TRBJ1-2 and V is TRBV4-3; 10 nucleotides agree with TRBD1. After removal of 3 bases from V and 10 bases from J, the junction contained 5 bases not matched to a gene. Germline V gene data show CDR1 as LGHNA and CDR2 as YSLEER. The CDR3 length is 13 residues.

This clone occurred a few times. The CDR3 DNA is TGTGCCAGTCAAGGGACTATCCCTTCAGAGACCCAGTACTTC. This codes for CASQGTIPSETQYF. The chain is built from TRBV2 and TRBJ2-5, with 7 bases that match TRBD2. This CDR3 region has 14 residues. The V and J ends lost 9 bases and 4 bases, in that order; junction bases with no gene match: 11. Germline V gene lookup returns CDR1 SNHLY and CDR2 FYNNEI.

This clone has only a few counts. This chain uses TRBV7-9 with TRBJ2-1; 7 nucleotides match TRBD1. V lost 4 bases to trimming and J lost 7 bases; unmatched junction nucleotides: 13. Per the germline V gene, CDR1 is SEHNR and CDR2 is FQNEAQ (reference sequence). The length of the CDR3 is 16 residues. This chain's CDR3 is CASSSSTGSRGNEQFF. DNA of the CDR3: TGTGCCAGCAGCTCGAGTACAGGGTCCAGGGGGAATGAGCAGTTCTTC.

The chain has TRBV5-4 and TRBJ2-6; D not resolved. V gave up 1 base and J gave up 3 bases, with 20 bases separating them. CDR3 length equals 19 residues. CDR1 and CDR2 from the germline V gene are SGHNT and YYREEE (reference sequence). The CDR3 DNA reads TGTGCCAGCAGCTTGTATGGCTTCGTCGGAGTGAATGGGGCCAACGTCCTGACTTTC. This sequence encodes CASSLYGFVGVNGANVLTF.

This sequence joins TRBV19 and TRBJ2-3, with 13 bases identical to TRBD2. The V gene's germline CDR1 is LNHDA and CDR2 SQIVND (reference sequence). The trim removed 6 bases at V and 3 bases at J, leaving 6 bases unmatched. The CDR3 spans 16 residues. The CDR3 coding sequence is TGTGCCAGTAGCCAGACTAGCGGGGGGCAAACAGATACGCAGTATTTT. It specifies CASSQTSGGQTDTQYF.

V and J are TRBV23-1 and TRBJ2-1, with D possibly being TRBD2 (7 bases). TRBV23-1 is sorted into the ORF group, with uncertain function. This CDR3 has 12 amino acids. The germline V and J ends were trimmed by 5 bases and 7 bases, with 9 bases remaining between them. Here the CDR3 DNA reads TGCGCCAGCAGTAAGGGGGGGAATGAGCAGTTCTTC. This encodes CASSKGGNEQFF.

The chain combines TRBV4-1 with TRBJ1-5; D remains ambiguous. Per the germline V gene, CDR1 is MGHRA and CDR2 is YSYEKL. The CDR3 is 18 residues long. Between the trimmed V and J ends, which lost 1 base and 0 bases, there was a span of 16 bases. CDR3: CASSQGTRATYSNQPQHF. The CDR3 DNA reads TGCGCCAGCAGCCAAGGGACGCGGGCCACCTATAGCAATCAGCCCCAGCATTTT.

With respect to this clone: Its ends do not fully match the called genes, so a read error is possible. The chain links TRBV5-8 to TRBJ1-4, with D perhaps matching TRBD1 (5 bases). Germline V lookup: CDR1 SGHTS, CDR2 YDEGEE. This CDR3 contains 15 residues. The CDR3 sequence: CASSLAGQGGEKLFF. In DNA form, the CDR3 reads TGTGCCAGCAGCTTGGCCGGGCAGGGAGGAGAAAAATTGTTTTTT.

In its sample, this clone is medium-sized. The sample has other DNA sequences that encode this CDR3 too. The chain carries TRBV2 and TRBJ1-3; D unresolved. V was cut by 1 base and J by 0 bases, with 7 bases left in between. Looked up from germline, CDR1 is SNHLY and CDR2 is FYNNEI. This CDR3 has 15 residues. CDR3 coding DNA: TGTGCCAGCAGTGAAGGGCCATCCTCTGGAAACACCATATATTTT. Translation gives CASSEGPSSGNTIYF.

This clone has only one observation. The chain links TRBV30 to TRBJ2-5, with TRBD2 matching over 8 bases. The CDR3 has 13 amino acids. The J segment lost 5 bases and the V segment lost 0 bases, leaving 2 bases of the junction unmatched. From germline, CDR1 is GTSNPN and CDR2 SVGIG (reference sequence). CDR3 region: CAWSVPGGETQYF. CDR3 nucleotide sequence: TGTGCCTGGAGTGTACCGGGAGGGGAGACCCAGTACTTC.

V usage is TRBV2 and J usage is TRBJ2-4; D is possibly TRBD1 (5 bases). This CDR3 comprises 17 residues. Trimming removed 1 base from V and 4 bases from J, with 17 bases in between. Looked up from germline, CDR1 is SNHLY and CDR2 is FYNNEI. DNA for the CDR3: TGTGCCAGCAGTGAAGGGGTTCTCCCAGGGTCTAAAAACATTCAGTACTTC. Protein sequence: CASSEGVLPGSKNIQYF.